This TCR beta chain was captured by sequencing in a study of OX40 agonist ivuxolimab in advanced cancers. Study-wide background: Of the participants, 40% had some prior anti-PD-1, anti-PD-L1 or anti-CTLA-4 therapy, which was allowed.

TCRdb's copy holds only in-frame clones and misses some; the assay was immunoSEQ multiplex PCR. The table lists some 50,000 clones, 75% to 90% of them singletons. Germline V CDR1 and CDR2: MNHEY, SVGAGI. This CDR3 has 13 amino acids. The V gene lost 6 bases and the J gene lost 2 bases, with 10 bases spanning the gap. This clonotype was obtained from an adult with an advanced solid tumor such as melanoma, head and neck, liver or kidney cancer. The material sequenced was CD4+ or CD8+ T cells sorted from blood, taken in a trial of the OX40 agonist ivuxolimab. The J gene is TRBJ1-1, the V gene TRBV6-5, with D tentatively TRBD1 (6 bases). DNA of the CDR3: TGTGCCAGCAGATGGACAGCCAACACTGAAGCTTTCTTT. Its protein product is CASRWTANTEAFF.